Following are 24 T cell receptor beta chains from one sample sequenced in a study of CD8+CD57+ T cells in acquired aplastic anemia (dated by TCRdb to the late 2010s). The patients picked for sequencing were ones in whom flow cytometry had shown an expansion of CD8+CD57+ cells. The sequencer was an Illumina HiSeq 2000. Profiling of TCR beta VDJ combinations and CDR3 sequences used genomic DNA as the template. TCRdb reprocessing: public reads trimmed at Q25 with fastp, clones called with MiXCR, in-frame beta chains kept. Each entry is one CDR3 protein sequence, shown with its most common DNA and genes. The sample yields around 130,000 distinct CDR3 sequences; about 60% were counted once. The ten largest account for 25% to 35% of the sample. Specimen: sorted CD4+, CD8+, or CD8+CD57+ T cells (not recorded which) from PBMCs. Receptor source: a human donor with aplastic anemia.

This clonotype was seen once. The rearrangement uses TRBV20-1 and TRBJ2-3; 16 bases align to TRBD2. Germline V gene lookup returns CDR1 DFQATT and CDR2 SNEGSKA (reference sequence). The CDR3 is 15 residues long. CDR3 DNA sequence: TGCAGCCCTGGGACTAGCGGGGGGGACGCAGATACGCAGTATTTT. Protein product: CSPGTSGGDADTQYF.

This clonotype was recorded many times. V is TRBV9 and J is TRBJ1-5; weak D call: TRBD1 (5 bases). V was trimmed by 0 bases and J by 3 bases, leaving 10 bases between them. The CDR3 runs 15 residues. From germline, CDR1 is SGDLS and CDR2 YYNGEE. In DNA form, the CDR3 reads TGTGCCAGCAGCGTAGATGGGGCCTCCAATCAGCCCCAGCATTTT. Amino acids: CASSVDGASNQPQHF.

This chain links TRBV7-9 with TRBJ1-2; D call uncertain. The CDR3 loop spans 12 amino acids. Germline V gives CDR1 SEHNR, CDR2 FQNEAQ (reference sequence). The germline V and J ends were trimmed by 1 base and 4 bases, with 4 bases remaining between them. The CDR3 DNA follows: TGTGCCAGCAGCTTAGGGACCTATGGCTACACCTTC. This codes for CASSLGTYGYTF.

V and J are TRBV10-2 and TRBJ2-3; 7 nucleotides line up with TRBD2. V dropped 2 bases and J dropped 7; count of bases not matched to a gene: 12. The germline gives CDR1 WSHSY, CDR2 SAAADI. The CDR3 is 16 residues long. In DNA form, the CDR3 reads TGCGCCAGCAGTGAGGCATCCGGGACTAACCTACATACGCAGTATTTT. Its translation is CASSEASGTNLHTQYF.

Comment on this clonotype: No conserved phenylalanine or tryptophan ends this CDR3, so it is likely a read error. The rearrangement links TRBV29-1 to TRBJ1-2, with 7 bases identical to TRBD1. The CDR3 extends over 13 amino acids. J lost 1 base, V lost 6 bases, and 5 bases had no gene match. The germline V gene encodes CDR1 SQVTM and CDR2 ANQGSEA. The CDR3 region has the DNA TGCAGCGTCGGGACAGACTTTAACTATGGCTACACCTCC. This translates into CSVGTDFNYGYTS.

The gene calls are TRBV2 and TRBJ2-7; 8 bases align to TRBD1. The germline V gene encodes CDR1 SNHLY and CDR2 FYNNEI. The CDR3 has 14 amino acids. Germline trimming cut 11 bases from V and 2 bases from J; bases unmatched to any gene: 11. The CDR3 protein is CAVLLQGAAYEQYF. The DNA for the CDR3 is TGTGCCGTTCTTCTTCAGGGGGCCGCCTACGAGCAGTACTTC.

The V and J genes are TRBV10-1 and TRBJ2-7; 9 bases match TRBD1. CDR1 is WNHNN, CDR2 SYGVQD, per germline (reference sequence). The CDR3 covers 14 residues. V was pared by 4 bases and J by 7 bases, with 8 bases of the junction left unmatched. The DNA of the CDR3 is TGCGCCAGCAGTGGTACCGGGACAGGGTCTGAGCAGTACTTC. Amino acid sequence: CASSGTGTGSEQYF.

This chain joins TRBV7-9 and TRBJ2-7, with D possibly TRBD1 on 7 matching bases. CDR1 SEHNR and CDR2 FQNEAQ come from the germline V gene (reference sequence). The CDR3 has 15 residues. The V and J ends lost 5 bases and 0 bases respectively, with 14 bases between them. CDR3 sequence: CASSIGGDSSYEQYF. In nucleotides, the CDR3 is TGTGCCAGCAGCATAGGCGGGGACAGCTCCTACGAGCAGTACTTC.

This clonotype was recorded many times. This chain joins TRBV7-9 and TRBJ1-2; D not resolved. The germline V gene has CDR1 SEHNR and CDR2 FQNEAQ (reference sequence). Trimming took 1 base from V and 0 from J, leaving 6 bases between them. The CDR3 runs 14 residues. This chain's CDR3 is CASSLGQTNYGYTF. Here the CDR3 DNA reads TGTGCCAGCAGCTTAGGGCAGACTAACTATGGCTACACCTTC. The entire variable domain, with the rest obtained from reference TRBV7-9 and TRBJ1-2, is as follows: DTGVSQNPRHKITKRGQNVTFRCDPISEHNRLYWYRQTLGQGPEFLTYFQNEAQLEKSRLLSDRFSAERPKGSFSTLEIQRTEQGDSAMYLCASSLGQTNYGYTFGSGTRLTVV.

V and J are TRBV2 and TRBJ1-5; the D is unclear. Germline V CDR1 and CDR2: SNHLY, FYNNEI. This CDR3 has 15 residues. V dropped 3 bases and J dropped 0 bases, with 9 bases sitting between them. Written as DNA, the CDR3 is TGTGCCAGCAGTGATCAACATGCTAGCAATCAGCCCCAGCATTTT. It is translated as CASSDQHASNQPQHF.

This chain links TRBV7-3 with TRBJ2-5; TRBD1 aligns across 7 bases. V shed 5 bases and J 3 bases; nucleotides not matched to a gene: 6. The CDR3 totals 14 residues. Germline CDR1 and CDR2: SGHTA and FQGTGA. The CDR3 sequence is CASSEQGTEETQYF. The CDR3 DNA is TGTGCCAGCAGCGAACAGGGGACGGAAGAGACCCAGTACTTC.

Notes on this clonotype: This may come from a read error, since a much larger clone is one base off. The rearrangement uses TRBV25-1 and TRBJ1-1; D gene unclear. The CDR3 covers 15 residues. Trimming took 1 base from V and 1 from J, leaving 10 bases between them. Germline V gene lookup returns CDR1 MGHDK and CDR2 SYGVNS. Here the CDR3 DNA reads TGTGCCAGCAGTGAATCGGGTGCGAGGAACACTGAAGCTTTCTTT. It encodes CASSESGARNTEAFF.

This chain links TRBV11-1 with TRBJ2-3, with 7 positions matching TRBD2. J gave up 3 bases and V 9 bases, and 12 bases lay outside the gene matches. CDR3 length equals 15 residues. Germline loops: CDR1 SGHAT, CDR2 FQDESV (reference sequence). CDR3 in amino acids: CARGTAGVTTDTQYF. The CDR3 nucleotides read TGTGCCAGGGGAACGGCGGGGGTGACGACAGATACGCAGTATTTT.

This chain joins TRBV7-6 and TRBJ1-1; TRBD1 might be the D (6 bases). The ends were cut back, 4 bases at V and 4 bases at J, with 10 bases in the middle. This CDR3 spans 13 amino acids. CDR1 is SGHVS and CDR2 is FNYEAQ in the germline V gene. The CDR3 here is CASSWQGTTEAFF. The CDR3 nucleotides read TGTGCCAGCAGCTGGCAGGGGACCACTGAAGCTTTCTTT.

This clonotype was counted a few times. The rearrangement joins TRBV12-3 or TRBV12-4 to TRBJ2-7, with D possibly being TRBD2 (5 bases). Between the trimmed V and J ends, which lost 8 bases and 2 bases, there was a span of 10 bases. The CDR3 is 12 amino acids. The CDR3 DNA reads TGTGCCAGCGGACCGGGGACCTACGAGCAGTACTTC. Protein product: CASGPGTYEQYF.

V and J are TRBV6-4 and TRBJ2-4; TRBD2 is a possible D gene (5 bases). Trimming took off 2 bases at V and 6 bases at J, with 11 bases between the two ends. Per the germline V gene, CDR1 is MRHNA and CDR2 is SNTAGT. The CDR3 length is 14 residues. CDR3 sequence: CASSDSGPVNIQYF. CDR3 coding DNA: TGTGCCAGCAGTGACAGCGGACCAGTAAACATTCAGTACTTC.

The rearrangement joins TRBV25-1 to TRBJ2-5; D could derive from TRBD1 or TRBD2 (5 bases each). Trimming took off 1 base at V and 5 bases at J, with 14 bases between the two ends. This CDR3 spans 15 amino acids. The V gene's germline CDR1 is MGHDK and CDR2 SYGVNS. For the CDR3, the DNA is TGTGCCAGCAGTGAATCTTCGGGACGTTGGGAGACCCAGTACTTC. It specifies CASSESSGRWETQYF. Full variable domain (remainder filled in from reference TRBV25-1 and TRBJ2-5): EADIYQTPRYLVIGTGKKITLECSQTMGHDKMYWYQQDPGMELHLIHYSYGVNSTEKGDLSSESTVSRIRTEHFPLTLESARPSHTSQYLCASSESSGRWETQYFGPGTRLLVL.

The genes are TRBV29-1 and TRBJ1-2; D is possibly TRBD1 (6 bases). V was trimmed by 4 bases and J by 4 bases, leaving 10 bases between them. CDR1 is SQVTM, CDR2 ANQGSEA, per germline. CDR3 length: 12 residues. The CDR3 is CSVVQGGYGYTF. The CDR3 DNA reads TGCAGCGTTGTACAGGGTGGCTATGGCTACACCTTC.

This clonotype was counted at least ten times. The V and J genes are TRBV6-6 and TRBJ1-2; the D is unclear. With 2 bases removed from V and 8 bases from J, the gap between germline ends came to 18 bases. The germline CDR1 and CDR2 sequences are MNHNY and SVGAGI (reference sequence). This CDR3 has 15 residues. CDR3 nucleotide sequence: TGTGCCAGCAGTTACGGCCCTGGGATTTCGTCCGGCTACACCTTC. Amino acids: CASSYGPGISSGYTF.

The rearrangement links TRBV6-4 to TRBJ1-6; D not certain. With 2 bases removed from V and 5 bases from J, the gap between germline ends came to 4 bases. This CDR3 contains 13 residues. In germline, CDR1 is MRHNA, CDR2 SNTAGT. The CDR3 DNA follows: TGTGCCAGCAGTGACAATAATAATTCACCCCTCCACTTT. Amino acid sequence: CASSDNNNSPLHF.

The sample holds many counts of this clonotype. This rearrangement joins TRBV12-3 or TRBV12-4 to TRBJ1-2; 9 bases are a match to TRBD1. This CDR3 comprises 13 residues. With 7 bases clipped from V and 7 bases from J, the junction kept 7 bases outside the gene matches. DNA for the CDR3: TGTGCCAGCAATCAGGACAGGGGAGGTGGCTACACCTTC. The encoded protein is CASNQDRGGGYTF.

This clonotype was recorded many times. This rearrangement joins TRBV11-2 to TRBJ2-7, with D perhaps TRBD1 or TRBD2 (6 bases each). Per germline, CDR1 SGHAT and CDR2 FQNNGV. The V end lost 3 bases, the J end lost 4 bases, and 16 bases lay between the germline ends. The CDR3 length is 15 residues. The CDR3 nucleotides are TGTGCCAGCAGCTTTGGCTGGGGGGCGGGTTACGAGCAGTACTTC. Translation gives CASSFGWGAGYEQYF.

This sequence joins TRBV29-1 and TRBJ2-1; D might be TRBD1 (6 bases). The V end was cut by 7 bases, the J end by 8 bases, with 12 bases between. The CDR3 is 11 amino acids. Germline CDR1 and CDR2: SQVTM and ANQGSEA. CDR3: CSGIQGDEQFF. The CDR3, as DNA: TGCAGCGGTATACAGGGCGATGAGCAGTTCTTC.

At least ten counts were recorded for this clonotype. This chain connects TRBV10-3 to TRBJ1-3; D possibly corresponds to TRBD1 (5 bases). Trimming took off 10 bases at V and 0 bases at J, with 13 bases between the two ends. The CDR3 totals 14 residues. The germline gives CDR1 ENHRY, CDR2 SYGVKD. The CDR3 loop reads CATATASSGNTIYF. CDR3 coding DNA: TGTGCCACAGCGACAGCCAGCTCTGGAAACACCATATATTTT.